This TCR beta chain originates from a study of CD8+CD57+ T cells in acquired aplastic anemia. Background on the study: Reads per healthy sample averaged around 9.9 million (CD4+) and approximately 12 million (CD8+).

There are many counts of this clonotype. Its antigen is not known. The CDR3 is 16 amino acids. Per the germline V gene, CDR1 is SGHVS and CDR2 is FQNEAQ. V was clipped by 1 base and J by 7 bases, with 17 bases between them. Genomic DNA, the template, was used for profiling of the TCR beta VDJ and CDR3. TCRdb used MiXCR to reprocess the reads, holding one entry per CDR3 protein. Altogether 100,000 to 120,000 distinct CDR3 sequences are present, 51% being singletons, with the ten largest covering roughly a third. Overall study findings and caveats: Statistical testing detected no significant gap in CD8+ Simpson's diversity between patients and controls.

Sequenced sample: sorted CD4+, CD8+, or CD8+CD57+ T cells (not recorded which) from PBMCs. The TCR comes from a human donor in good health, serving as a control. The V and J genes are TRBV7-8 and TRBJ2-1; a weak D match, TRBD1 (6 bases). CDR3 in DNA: TGTGCCAGCAGCTTAGTTGAGTCAGGGGATTCTAATGAGCAGTTCTTC. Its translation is CASSLVESGDSNEQFF.